Listed below are T cell receptor beta chains from one sample, sequenced in a study of blood T cell repertoires in COVID-19. Produced via immunoSEQ multiplex PCR; TCRdb's table is partial and in-frame only. The sample consists of 90,000 or so clones, 85% to 90% of them appearing once. What was sequenced was peripheral blood. The receptors derive from a woman of 80 years or more with active or convalescent COVID-19. Each CDR3 is given with its conserved first and last residue. The order of the fields is clone size, V gene, J gene, D gene, CDR3 DNA, CDR3 protein. D genes are given only for firm matches. Some rows have no size entry. The others give once, few or many, or a class for an expanded clone.

clone size: .
V gene: TRBV19
J gene: TRBJ1-1
D gene: TRBD1
CDR3 DNA: TGTGCCAGTAGTCCATTAACCGGGACAGGGTCGGCTGAAGCTTTCTTT
CDR3 protein: CASSPLTGTGSAEAFF

clone size: .
V gene: TRBV10-2
J gene: TRBJ2-5
D gene: .
CDR3 DNA: TGCGCCAGCAGTCGAGACAGCCAAGAGACCCAGTACTTC
CDR3 protein: CASSRDSQETQYF

clone size: .
V gene: TRBV10-2
J gene: TRBJ1-1
D gene: .
CDR3 DNA: TGCGCCAGTCTGGGACAACCGAACACTGAAGCTTTCTTT
CDR3 protein: CASLGQPNTEAFF

clone size: .
V gene: TRBV9
J gene: TRBJ1-2
D gene: TRBD1
CDR3 DNA: TGTGCCAGCAGCTTCGAGACAGGGGGCTATGGCTACACCTTC
CDR3 protein: CASSFETGGYGYTF

clone size: .
V gene: TRBV19
J gene: TRBJ2-7
D gene: .
CDR3 DNA: TGTGCCAGTAGTCAGGGACATCCCTACGAGCAGTACTTC
CDR3 protein: CASSQGHPYEQYF

clone size: .
V gene: TRBV5-1
J gene: TRBJ2-1
D gene: TRBD2
CDR3 DNA: TGCGCCAGCAGCACCGAGGGACTAGCGGGAGTGGGTGAGCAGTTCTTC
CDR3 protein: CASSTEGLAGVGEQFF

clone size: .
V gene: TRBV7-8
J gene: TRBJ1-5
D gene: TRBD1
CDR3 DNA: TGTGCCAGCAGCCTTCGGACAGGGTATAGCAATCAGCCCCAGCATTTT
CDR3 protein: CASSLRTGYSNQPQHF

clone size: .
V gene: TRBV4-3
J gene: TRBJ2-6
D gene: .
CDR3 DNA: TGCGCCAGCAGCCAAGCAGGGAATCGGGGGTCGGTGGGGGCCAACGTCCTGACTTTC
CDR3 protein: CASSQAGNRGSVGANVLTF

clone size: .
V gene: TRBV5-1
J gene: TRBJ1-5
D gene: .
CDR3 DNA: TGCGCCAGCAGTCCAGGGGATAGCAATCAGCCCCAGCATTTT
CDR3 protein: CASSPGDSNQPQHF

clone size: .
V gene: TRBV19
J gene: TRBJ2-2
D gene: .
CDR3 DNA: TGTGCCAGTAGTCCGGACTACACCGGGGAGCTGTTTTTT
CDR3 protein: CASSPDYTGELFF

clone size: once
V gene: TRBV28
J gene: TRBJ2-7
D gene: TRBD1
CDR3 DNA: TGTGCCAGCAGTCATTCCGGGACAGAGAACGAGCAGTACTTC
CDR3 protein: CASSHSGTENEQYF

clone size: .
V gene: TRBV28
J gene: TRBJ2-7
D gene: .
CDR3 DNA: TGTGCCAGTACGGATGGGCAGCACGGATACGAGCAGTACTTC
CDR3 protein: CASTDGQHGYEQYF

clone size: .
V gene: TRBV11-2
J gene: TRBJ2-7
D gene: .
CDR3 DNA: TGTGCCAGCAGCTTCGGGAGAGGGTCCTACGAGCAGTACTTC
CDR3 protein: CASSFGRGSYEQYF

clone size: once
V gene: TRBV28
J gene: TRBJ1-4
D gene: .
CDR3 DNA: TGTGCCAGCAGTGGACAGACAGAAAAACTGTTTTTT
CDR3 protein: CASSGQTEKLFF

clone size: .
V gene: TRBV6-5
J gene: TRBJ1-3
D gene: .
CDR3 DNA: TGTGCCAGCACACTGGGAGGCTCTGGAAACACCATATATTTT
CDR3 protein: CASTLGGSGNTIYF

clone size: .
V gene: TRBV6-5
J gene: TRBJ1-3
D gene: .
CDR3 DNA: TGTGCCAGCAGTTACGGGGCAGGTTCAAACACCATATATTTT
CDR3 protein: CASSYGAGSNTIYF

clone size: .
V gene: TRBV19
J gene: TRBJ2-2
D gene: .
CDR3 DNA: TGTGCCAGTAGTATAACCTTCCTCGACAGAGAGAGAAACACCGGGGAGCTGTTTTTT
CDR3 protein: CASSITFLDRERNTGELFF

clone size: .
V gene: TRBV5-1
J gene: TRBJ1-1
D gene: .
CDR3 DNA: TGCGCCAGCAGCGAACAGGGATGGGAGACTGAAGCTTTCTTT
CDR3 protein: CASSEQGWETEAFF

clone size: .
V gene: TRBV10-3
J gene: TRBJ2-1
D gene: TRBD2
CDR3 DNA: TGTGCCATCAGTTTTGGCGGGAGGGCCAGGAATGAGCAGTTCTTC
CDR3 protein: CAISFGGRARNEQFF

clone size: .
V gene: TRBV3-1/TRBV3-2
J gene: TRBJ1-4
D gene: .
CDR3 DNA: TGTGCCAGCAGCCAAGTTGGAGGTTTGGAAAAACTGTTTTTT
CDR3 protein: CASSQVGGLEKLFF

clone size: .
V gene: TRBV10-3
J gene: TRBJ2-7
D gene: .
CDR3 DNA: TGTGCCACCACAGGGAAAAATTCCTACGAGCAGTACTTC
CDR3 protein: CATTGKNSYEQYF

clone size: .
V gene: TRBV28
J gene: TRBJ1-5
D gene: .
CDR3 DNA: TGTGCCAGCAGCAAGCTATCTCGGAATCAGCCCCAGCATTTT
CDR3 protein: CASSKLSRNQPQHF

clone size: .
V gene: TRBV7-9
J gene: TRBJ1-4
D gene: .
CDR3 DNA: TGTGCCAGCGGAACTGACGGGCGGGCGGGGGAAAAACTGTTTTTT
CDR3 protein: CASGTDGRAGEKLFF

clone size: .
V gene: TRBV3-1/TRBV3-2
J gene: TRBJ2-1
D gene: TRBD2
CDR3 DNA: TGTGCCAGCAGCCACTTGACTAGCCACAATGAGCAGTTCTTC
CDR3 protein: CASSHLTSHNEQFF

clone size: .
V gene: TRBV19
J gene: TRBJ2-3
D gene: TRBD1
CDR3 DNA: TGTGCCAGTAGTATAACAGGGACAGGGGAGGATACGCAGTATTTT
CDR3 protein: CASSITGTGEDTQYF

clone size: .
V gene: TRBV10-1
J gene: TRBJ2-1
D gene: TRBD2
CDR3 DNA: TGCGCCAGCAGTGACAGAGGACTAGCGGTTTCCTACAATGAGCAGTTCTTC
CDR3 protein: CASSDRGLAVSYNEQFF

clone size: once
V gene: TRBV7-2
J gene: TRBJ2-7
D gene: .
CDR3 DNA: TGTGCCAGCTCCGACAGGATTTCCTACGAGCAGTACTTC
CDR3 protein: CASSDRISYEQYF

clone size: few
V gene: TRBV7-8
J gene: TRBJ2-5
D gene: TRBD2
CDR3 DNA: TGTGCCAGCAGCACCGGACTAGCGAGGCAAGAGACCCAGTACTTC
CDR3 protein: CASSTGLARQETQYF

clone size: .
V gene: TRBV27
J gene: TRBJ1-1
D gene: TRBD1
CDR3 DNA: TGTGCCAGCAGTTCGGCCGGGACAGTCTTGAACACTGAAGCTTTCTTT
CDR3 protein: CASSSAGTVLNTEAFF

clone size: .
V gene: TRBV28
J gene: TRBJ1-4
D gene: .
CDR3 DNA: TGTGCCAGCAGTTTCCCCATAGCAACTAATGAAAAACTGTTTTTT
CDR3 protein: CASSFPIATNEKLFF

clone size: few
V gene: TRBV14
J gene: TRBJ1-1
D gene: .
CDR3 DNA: TGTGCCAGCAGCCAAGTTTTGGGAGACACTGAAGCTTTCTTT
CDR3 protein: CASSQVLGDTEAFF

clone size: once
V gene: TRBV6-5
J gene: TRBJ1-5
D gene: .
CDR3 DNA: TGTGCCAGTAAACCAGGGTACAATCAGCCCCAGCATTTT
CDR3 protein: CASKPGYNQPQHF

clone size: .
V gene: TRBV5-1
J gene: TRBJ2-1
D gene: TRBD1
CDR3 DNA: TGCGCCAGCAGCCCATCGGACAGGGACTGGGGTGAGCAGTTCTTC
CDR3 protein: CASSPSDRDWGEQFF

clone size: .
V gene: TRBV4-1
J gene: TRBJ1-4
D gene: TRBD1
CDR3 DNA: TGCGCCAGCAGCCATCCAAGGACAGGGGGTGAAAAACTGTTTTTT
CDR3 protein: CASSHPRTGGEKLFF

clone size: .
V gene: TRBV1
J gene: TRBJ2-1
D gene: .
CDR3 DNA: TGCACCAGCAGCCAAGAACGTCGGACTAGCGGGAATTACAATGAGCAGTTCTTC
CDR3 protein: CTSSQERRTSGNYNEQFF

clone size: .
V gene: TRBV27
J gene: TRBJ2-5
D gene: TRBD2
CDR3 DNA: TGTGCCAGCTGGAAGAGGGCGGGGGACTCCCAGACCCAGTACTTC
CDR3 protein: CASWKRAGDSQTQYF

clone size: .
V gene: TRBV7-8
J gene: TRBJ2-5
D gene: .
CDR3 DNA: TGTGCCAGCAGCTTAGACAGACAAGAGACCCAGTACTTC
CDR3 protein: CASSLDRQETQYF

clone size: .
V gene: TRBV27
J gene: TRBJ2-7
D gene: TRBD1
CDR3 DNA: TGTGCCAGCCGACAGGACAGGACAACCTACGAGCAGTACTTC
CDR3 protein: CASRQDRTTYEQYF

clone size: .
V gene: TRBV25-1
J gene: TRBJ1-2
D gene: TRBD1
CDR3 DNA: TGTGCCAGCAGTGCGGGACAGACTTATGGCTACACCTTC
CDR3 protein: CASSAGQTYGYTF

clone size: once
V gene: TRBV9
J gene: TRBJ2-3
D gene: TRBD2
CDR3 DNA: TGTGCCAGCAGGGCTAGCGGGAGTGATACGCAGTATTTT
CDR3 protein: CASRASGSDTQYF